The 10 T cell receptor beta chains below were found in one sample sequenced in a study of CD8 T cells in ankylosing spondylitis (TCRdb year 2017). The method behind the library was 5' RACE. Sequencing took place on an Illumina HiSeq 2500. The public sequencing data were trimmed at Q25 with fastp and processed into clonotypes with MiXCR by TCRdb, which kept only in-frame beta chains. Every distinct CDR3 protein forms one entry, paired with its most common genes and DNA. The sample records 200,000 or so distinct CDR3 sequences, around 13% of which are singletons. About 10% of the sample is in the top ten clones. The specimen was blood, either unsorted or a sorted T cell fraction (not recorded which). These receptors all come from a female donor with ankylosing spondylitis or in good health (not recorded which).

This clonotype was picked up a small number of times. The CDR3 here is CASSFSIQPQHF. CDR3 nucleotides: TGTGCCAGCAGTTTCTCAATTCAGCCCCAGCATTTT. The chain has TRBV12-3 or TRBV12-4 and TRBJ1-5; the D is unclear. CDR3 length: 12 amino acids. Trimming shortened V by 3 bases and J by 6 bases, and 6 bases separated the two germline ends.

This clonotype has a count of ten or more. The chain is built from TRBV3-1 and TRBJ2-7; TRBD1 might be the D (6 bases). CDR3 length equals 14 residues. Trimming stripped 3 bases from V and 2 bases from J, with 11 bases between. Germline CDR1 LGHDT, CDR2 YNNKEL (reference sequence). The CDR3 loop reads CASSHRTATYEQYF. The CDR3 DNA reads as TGTGCCAGCAGCCATCGGACAGCCACCTACGAGCAGTACTTC.

This clonotype was seen only a few times. The J gene is TRBJ2-2, the V gene TRBV4-1, with TRBD2 identical over 10 bases. The CDR3 consists of 17 residues. V shed 0 bases, J shed 5 bases, and the junction held 6 bases outside the gene matches. Germline CDR1 MGHRA, CDR2 YSYEKL. The CDR3 is CASSQDPAGGGTGELFF. The CDR3, as DNA: TGCGCCAGCAGCCAAGATCCAGCGGGAGGGGGTACCGGGGAGCTGTTTTTT.

The gene calls are TRBV7-2 and TRBJ1-4; TRBD1 matches 7 bases. Germline CDR1 is SGHTA and CDR2 is FQGNSA. V lost 2 bases to trimming and J lost 8 bases; unmatched junction nucleotides: 5. CDR3 length equals 14 residues. Written as DNA, the CDR3 is TGTGCCAGCAGCTTAAGGGACAGTGTAGAAAAACTGTTTTTT. It specifies CASSLRDSVEKLFF.

This clonotype was seen repeatedly, ten times or more. The chain joins TRBV7-2 to TRBJ1-1; weak D call: TRBD1 (5 bases). CDR1 and CDR2 from the germline V gene are SGHTA and FQGNSA. The CDR3 has 14 residues. V lost 5 bases, J lost 3 bases, and 13 bases lay in between. As DNA, the CDR3 is TGTGCCAGCAGCCTAGATGGGGGGGACACTGAAGCTTTCTTT. Its protein product is CASSLDGGDTEAFF.

Concerning this clonotype itself: Possible read error: a much larger clone is one base away. The CDR3 nucleotides are TGTGCCAGCAGTCCCCCGGGACTAGCGCGGTACGGGCAGTACTTC. Encoded protein: CASSPPGLARYGQYF. This chain connects TRBV6-1 to TRBJ2-7; the match to TRBD2 covers 10 bases. CDR3 size: 15 residues. Germline loops: CDR1 MNHNS, CDR2 SASEGT.

This clonotype was recorded a few times. The V gene is TRBV4-3, the J gene TRBJ2-7; 8 bases match TRBD1. After removal of 0 bases from V and 3 bases from J, the junction contained 7 bases not matched to a gene. The CDR3 is 16 amino acids. Looked up from germline, CDR1 is LGHNA and CDR2 is YSLEER. The CDR3 nucleotides read TGCGCCAGCAGCCAAGAACTTTACAGGGGGAACTACGAGCAGTACTTC. This sequence encodes CASSQELYRGNYEQYF.

This clonotype was seen just once. This may come from a read error, since a much larger clone is one base off. The chain carries TRBV15 and TRBJ1-3; a weak D match, TRBD1 (5 bases). Germline V lookup: CDR1 LNHNV, CDR2 YYDKDF (reference sequence). V dropped 1 base and J dropped 4 bases, with 14 bases sitting between them. This CDR3 contains 16 residues. Here the CDR3 reads CATSRGGTVTGNTIYF. CDR3 bases: TGTGCCACCAGCAGAGGCGGGACGGTGACAGGAAACACCATATATTTT.

This clonotype was picked up many times. The rearrangement uses TRBV2 and TRBJ1-6, with D unclear. V lost 2 bases, J lost 10 bases, and 12 bases lay in between. The CDR3 has 14 amino acids. Germline V gene lookup returns CDR1 SNHLY and CDR2 FYNNEI. As DNA, the CDR3 is TGTGCCAGCAGTGAAACTGGGCCGGGATCACCCCTCCACTTT. Translated: CASSETGPGSPLHF.

This clonotype was recorded at least ten times. This rearrangement joins TRBV29-1 to TRBJ2-7; 16 bases line up with TRBD2. Germline CDR1 is SQVTM and CDR2 is ANQGSEA. This CDR3 has 14 residues. V gave up 6 bases and J gave up 3 bases; unmatched junction bases: 2. CDR3 in amino acids: CSVGLAGGDYEQYF. The CDR3 DNA reads as TGCAGCGTGGGACTAGCGGGAGGGGACTACGAGCAGTACTTC.